The clone carrying this T cell receptor (beta chain) was counted a few times. This sample was included in a study of T cells in Graves' hyperthyroidism and ophthalmopathy. CDR1 is LNHDA and CDR2 is SQIVND in the germline V gene (reference sequence). V was cut by 6 bases and J by 4 bases, with 12 bases left in between. The CDR3 has 13 residues. Authors of the study amplified TCR beta CDR3 regions from RNA transcripts. The HTBI primer set drove a first-round RT-PCR of the TCR CDR3. TCRdb reprocessed the multiplex PCR reads via MiXCR and lists one record per CDR3 protein. The profile shows 300,000 to 400,000 distinct CDR3 sequences, around 23% of them singletons.

The sample comprised blood. The J gene is TRBJ1-2, the V gene TRBV19; D is unclear. This clonotype was sampled from a woman aged 45-59 years with Graves' hyperthyroidism. CDR3 loop: CASRRAGIYGYTF. Here the CDR3 DNA reads TGTGCCAGTAGGAGGGCAGGTATCTATGGCTACACCTTC.